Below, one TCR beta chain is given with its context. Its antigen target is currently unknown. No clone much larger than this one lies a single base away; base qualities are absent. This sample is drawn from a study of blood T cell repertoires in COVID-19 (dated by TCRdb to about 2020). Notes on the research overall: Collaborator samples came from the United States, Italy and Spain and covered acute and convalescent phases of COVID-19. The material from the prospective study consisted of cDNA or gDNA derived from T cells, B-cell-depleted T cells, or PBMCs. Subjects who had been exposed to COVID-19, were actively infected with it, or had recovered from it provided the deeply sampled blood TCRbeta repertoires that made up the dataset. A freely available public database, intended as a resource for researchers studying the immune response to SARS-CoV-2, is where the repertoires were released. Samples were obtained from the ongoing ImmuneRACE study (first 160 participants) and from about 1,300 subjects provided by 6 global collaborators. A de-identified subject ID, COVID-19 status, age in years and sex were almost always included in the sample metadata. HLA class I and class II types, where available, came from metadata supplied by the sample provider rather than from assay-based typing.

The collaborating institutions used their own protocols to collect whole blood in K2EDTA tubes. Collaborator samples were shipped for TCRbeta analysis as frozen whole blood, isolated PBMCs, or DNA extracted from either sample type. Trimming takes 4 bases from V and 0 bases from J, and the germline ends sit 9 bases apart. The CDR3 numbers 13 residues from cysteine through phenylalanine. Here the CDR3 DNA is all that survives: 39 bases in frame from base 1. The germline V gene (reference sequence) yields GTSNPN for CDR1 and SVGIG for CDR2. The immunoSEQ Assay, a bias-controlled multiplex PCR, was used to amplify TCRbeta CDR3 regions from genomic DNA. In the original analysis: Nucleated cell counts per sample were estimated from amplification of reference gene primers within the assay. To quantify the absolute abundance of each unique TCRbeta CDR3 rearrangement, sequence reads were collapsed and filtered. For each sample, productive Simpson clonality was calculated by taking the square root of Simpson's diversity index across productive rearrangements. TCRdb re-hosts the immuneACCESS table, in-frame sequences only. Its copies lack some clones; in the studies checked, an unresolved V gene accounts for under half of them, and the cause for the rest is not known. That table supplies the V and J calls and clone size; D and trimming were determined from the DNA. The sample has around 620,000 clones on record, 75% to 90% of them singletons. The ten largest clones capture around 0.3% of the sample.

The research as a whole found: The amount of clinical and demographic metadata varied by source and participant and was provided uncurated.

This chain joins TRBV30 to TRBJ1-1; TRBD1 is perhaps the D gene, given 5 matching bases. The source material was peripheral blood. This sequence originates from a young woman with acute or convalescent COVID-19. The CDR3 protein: CAWMGGLNTEAFF. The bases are TGTGCCTGGATGGGGGGATTGAACACTGAAGCTTTCTTT.